This entry features one T cell receptor beta chain sequence. This CDR3 contains 16 residues. Trimming took off 5 bases at V and 7 bases at J, with 18 bases between the two ends. Germline V gives CDR1 SGHVS, CDR2 FNYEAQ. Profiling relied on immunoSEQ multiplex PCR, and the TCRdb table lists in-frame clones only, not all of them. The sample has about 46,000 clones, over 75% seen once; the top ten hold roughly 4.5%. The data are from a study of OX40 agonist ivuxolimab in advanced cancers. About the study: Every 2 weeks, ivuxolimab was infused into the patients intravenously at between 0.01 and 10 mg/kg. Partial responses were observed in three patients, of whom one had hepatocellular carcinoma and two had cutaneous melanoma.

The sequence was collected from an adult with an advanced solid tumor such as melanoma, head and neck, liver or kidney cancer. The specimen comprised CD4+ or CD8+ T cells sorted from blood, sampled in a trial of the OX40 agonist ivuxolimab. The V call is TRBV7-6, the J call TRBJ1-6; a weak D match, TRBD1 (5 bases). CDR3 in amino acids: CASSPRSEGRNSPLHF. In nucleotides, the CDR3 is TGTGCCAGCAGCCCTCGATCGGAGGGGCGGAATTCACCCCTCCACTTT.